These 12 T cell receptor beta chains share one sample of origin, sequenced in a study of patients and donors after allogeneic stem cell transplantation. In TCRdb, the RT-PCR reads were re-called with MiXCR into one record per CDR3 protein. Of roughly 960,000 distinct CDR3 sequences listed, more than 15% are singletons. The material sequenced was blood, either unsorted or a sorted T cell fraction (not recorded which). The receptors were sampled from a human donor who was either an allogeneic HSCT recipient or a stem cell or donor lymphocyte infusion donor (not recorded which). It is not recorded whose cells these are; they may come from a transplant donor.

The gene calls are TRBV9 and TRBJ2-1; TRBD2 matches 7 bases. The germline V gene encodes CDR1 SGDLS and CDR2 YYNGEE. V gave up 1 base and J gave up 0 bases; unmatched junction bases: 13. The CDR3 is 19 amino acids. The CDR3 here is CASSVTWGGKGGSYNEQFF. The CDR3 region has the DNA TGTGCCAGCAGCGTAACCTGGGGGGGTAAGGGAGGCTCCTACAATGAGCAGTTCTTC.

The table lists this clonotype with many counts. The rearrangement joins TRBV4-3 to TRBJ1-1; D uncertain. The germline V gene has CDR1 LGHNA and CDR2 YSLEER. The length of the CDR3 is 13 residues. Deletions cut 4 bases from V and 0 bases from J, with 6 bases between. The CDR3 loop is CASSRAMNTEAFF. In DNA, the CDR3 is TGCGCCAGCAGCCGCGCCATGAACACTGAAGCTTTCTTT.

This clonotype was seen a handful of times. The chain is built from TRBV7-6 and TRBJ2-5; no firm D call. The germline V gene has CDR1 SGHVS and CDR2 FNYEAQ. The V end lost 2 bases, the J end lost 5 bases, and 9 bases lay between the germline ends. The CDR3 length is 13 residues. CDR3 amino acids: CASSLQWRETQYF. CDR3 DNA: TGTGCCAGCAGCTTACAATGGCGGGAGACCCAGTACTTC. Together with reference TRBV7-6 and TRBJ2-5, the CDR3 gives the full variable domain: GAGVSQSPRYKVTKRGQDVALRCDPISGHVSLYWYRQALGQGPEFLTYFNYEAQQDKSGLPNDRFSAERPEGSISTLTIQRTEQRDSAMYRCASSLQWRETQYFGPGTRLLVL.

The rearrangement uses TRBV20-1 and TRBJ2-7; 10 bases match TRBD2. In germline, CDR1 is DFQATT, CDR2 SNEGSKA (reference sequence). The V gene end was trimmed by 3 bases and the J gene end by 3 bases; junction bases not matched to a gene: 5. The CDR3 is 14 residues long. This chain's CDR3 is CSAREASGSYEQYF. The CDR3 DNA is TGCAGTGCTAGGGAGGCTAGCGGGAGCTACGAGCAGTACTTC.

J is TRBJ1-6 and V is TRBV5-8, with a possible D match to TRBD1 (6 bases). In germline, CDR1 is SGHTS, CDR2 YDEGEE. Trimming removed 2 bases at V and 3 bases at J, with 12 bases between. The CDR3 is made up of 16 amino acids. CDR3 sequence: CASSLQGDLYNSPLHF. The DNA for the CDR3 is TGTGCCAGCAGCTTACAGGGCGATCTCTATAATTCACCCCTCCACTTT.

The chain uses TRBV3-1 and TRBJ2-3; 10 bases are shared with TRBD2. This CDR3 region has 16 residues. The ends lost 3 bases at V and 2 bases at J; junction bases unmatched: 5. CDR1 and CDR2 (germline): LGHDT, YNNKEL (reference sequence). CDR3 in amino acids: CASSQSGLADTDTQYF. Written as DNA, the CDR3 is TGTGCCAGCAGCCAGTCAGGACTAGCGGACACAGATACGCAGTATTTT.

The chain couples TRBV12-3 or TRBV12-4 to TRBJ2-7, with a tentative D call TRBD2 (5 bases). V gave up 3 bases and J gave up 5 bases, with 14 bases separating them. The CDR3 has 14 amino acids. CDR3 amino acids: CASSFLWDSDEQYF. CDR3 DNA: TGTGCCAGCAGTTTTTTGTGGGATAGCGACGAGCAGTACTTC.

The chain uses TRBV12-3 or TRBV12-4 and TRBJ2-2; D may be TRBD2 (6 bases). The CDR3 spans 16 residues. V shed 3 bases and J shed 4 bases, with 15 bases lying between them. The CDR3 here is CASSLVGGSRTGELFF. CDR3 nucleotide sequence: TGTGCCAGCAGTTTGGTCGGGGGATCGCGCACCGGGGAGCTGTTTTTT.

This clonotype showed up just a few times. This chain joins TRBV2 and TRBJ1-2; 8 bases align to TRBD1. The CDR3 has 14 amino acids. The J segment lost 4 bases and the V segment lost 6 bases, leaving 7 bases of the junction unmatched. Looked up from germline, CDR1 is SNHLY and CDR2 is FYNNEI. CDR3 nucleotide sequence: TGTGCCAGCAGCCTAAGACAGGGGACCTATGGCTACACCTTC. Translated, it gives CASSLRQGTYGYTF.

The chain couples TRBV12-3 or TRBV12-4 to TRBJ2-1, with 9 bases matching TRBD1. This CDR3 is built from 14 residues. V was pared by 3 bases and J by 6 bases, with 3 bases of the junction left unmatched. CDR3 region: CASSFGTGLNEQFF. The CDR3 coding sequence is TGTGCCAGCAGTTTCGGGACAGGGCTCAATGAGCAGTTCTTC.

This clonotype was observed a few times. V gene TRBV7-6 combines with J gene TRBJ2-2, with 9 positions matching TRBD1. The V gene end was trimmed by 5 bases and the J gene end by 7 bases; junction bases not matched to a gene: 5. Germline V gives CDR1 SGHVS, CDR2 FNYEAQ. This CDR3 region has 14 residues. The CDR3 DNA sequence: TGTGCCAGCAGCGGATGGACAGGGGTCGGGGAGCTGTTTTTT. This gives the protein CASSGWTGVGELFF.

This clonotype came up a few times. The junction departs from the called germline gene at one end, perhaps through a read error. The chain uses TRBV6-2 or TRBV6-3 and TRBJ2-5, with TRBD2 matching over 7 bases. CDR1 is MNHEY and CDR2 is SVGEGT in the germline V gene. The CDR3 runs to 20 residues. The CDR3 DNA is TGTGCTAGCAGTTACTCTGGATTGGCGGGGAGGGGATTGTACCAAGAGACCCAGTACTTC. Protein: CASSYSGLAGRGLYQETQYF.